Sequencing of this TCR beta chain was carried out in a study of cytomegalovirus exposure and HLA in healthy donors. This clone was found a few times. The germline CDR1 and CDR2 sequences are KGHSH and LQKENI. CDR3 size: 13 residues. V shed 2 bases and J shed 8 bases, with 10 bases lying between them. The PCR used 60 Vbeta and 13 Jbeta primers. Clones were sequenced by immunoSEQ multiplex PCR, and TCRdb holds only the in-frame ones, with some missing. The sample has over 100,000 clones; roughly 80% are singletons. Sequencing was carried out using PBMCs. The V call is TRBV18, the J call TRBJ2-1; tentative D call: TRBD1 (7 bases). The clonotype originates from a female donor in good health and CMV-seronegative. In DNA form, the CDR3 reads TGTGCCAGCTCACCAGGAGGGGGCCATGAGCAGTTCTTC. It specifies CASSPGGGHEQFF.